The clone carrying this T cell receptor beta chain was detected once. The antigen is not known. This record belongs to a study of shared clonotypes between healthy human individuals. Trimming shortened V by 11 bases and J by 4 bases, and 15 bases separated the two germline ends. Per germline, CDR1 ENHRY and CDR2 SYGVKD. This CDR3 has 12 residues. There were no recent acute infections or vaccinations among the donors, who were healthy HIV-negative adults. Broader study findings: The study generally estimated greater richness for naive than memory subsets.

Only in-frame clones appear in the TCRdb table, and some are missing; sequencing was by immunoSEQ multiplex PCR. In the table there are fewer than 1.8 million clones, less than 99% of which are singletons. The chain couples TRBV10-3 to TRBJ2-7; a possible D gene is TRBD2 (5 bases). The specimen was naive CD4+ T cells sorted from blood. Sample subset: CD45RA+ positively selected. This TCR came from a young man in good health. The CDR3 DNA is TGTGCCGCCGGGGAATCGGGGTACGAGCAGTACTTC. Its translation: CAAGESGYEQYF.